Below are 24 T cell receptor beta chains sequenced from a single sample in a study of shared clonotypes between healthy human individuals. The repertoire was sequenced with immunoSEQ multiplex PCR; TCRdb's copy has only in-frame clones and lacks some. The sample has more than 2 million clones, about 94% seen once. The sample was naive CD4+ T cells sorted from blood. Subset of the sample: CD45RA+ positively selected. The receptors were gathered from a man younger than 35 in good health.

This rearrangement joins TRBV30 to TRBJ1-4, with D perhaps matching TRBD1 (6 bases). The V and J ends lost 5 bases and 4 bases respectively, with 14 bases between them. This CDR3 comprises 14 residues. CDR1 and CDR2 (germline): GTSNPN, SVGIG (reference sequence). The CDR3 protein is CAWGAWGLNEKLFF. Written as DNA, the CDR3 is TGTGCCTGGGGTGCTTGGGGGCTTAATGAAAAACTGTTTTTT.

J is TRBJ2-3 and V is TRBV25-1; D is undetermined. Trimming took off 6 bases at V and 2 bases at J, with 3 bases between the two ends. CDR1 is MGHDK, CDR2 SYGVNS, per germline. The CDR3 runs 11 residues. This CDR3 is CASRDTDTQYF. The CDR3 DNA reads as TGTGCCAGCAGGGACACAGATACGCAGTATTTT.

The CDR3 here is CASSPPLSGANVLTF. The CDR3 DNA reads TGTGCCAGCAGTCCCCCTCTCTCTGGGGCCAACGTCCTGACTTTC. This chain joins TRBV6-5 and TRBJ2-6; D unresolved. From germline, CDR1 is MNHEY and CDR2 SVGAGI. Between the trimmed V and J ends, which lost 5 bases and 0 bases, there was a span of 8 bases. This CDR3 has 15 residues.

CDR3 loop: CASSLRFSEQYF. The CDR3 DNA reads as TGTGCCAGCAGCTTAAGGTTCAGCGAGCAGTACTTC. The rearrangement uses TRBV7-2 and TRBJ2-7; D unclear. Trimming left V 2 bases short and J 6 bases short, with 8 bases between. This CDR3 has 12 residues. The germline V gene has CDR1 SGHTA and CDR2 FQGNSA.

This sequence joins TRBV30 and TRBJ1-1, with a weak D call TRBD1 (5 bases). The CDR3 contains 14 residues. Trimming removed 8 bases at V and 0 bases at J, with 16 bases between. The V gene's germline CDR1 is GTSNPN and CDR2 SVGIG (reference sequence). CDR3 residues: CAGSQDHMNTEAFF. CDR3 coding DNA: TGTGCCGGCTCACAGGATCACATGAACACTGAAGCTTTCTTT.

V is TRBV5-1 and J is TRBJ1-4, with TRBD1 matching 10 bases. CDR1 is SGHRS, CDR2 YFSETQ, per germline. V gave up 4 bases and J gave up 0 bases; unmatched junction bases: 6. The CDR3 runs 17 residues. The CDR3 loop reads CASSAPGQGPTNEKLFF. CDR3 sequence (DNA): TGCGCCAGCAGCGCCCCGGGACAGGGGCCAACTAATGAAAAACTGTTTTTT.

The rearrangement joins TRBV6-5 to TRBJ2-1; the match to TRBD2 covers 7 bases. Germline V lookup: CDR1 MNHEY, CDR2 SVGAGI. The CDR3 contains 16 residues. After removal of 2 bases from V and 3 bases from J, the junction contained 7 bases not matched to a gene. This chain's CDR3 is CASSYGGGPIYNEQFF. CDR3 DNA: TGTGCCAGCAGTTACGGGGGGGGACCTATCTACAATGAGCAGTTCTTC.

The chain has TRBV7-2 and TRBJ2-3, with 13 nucleotides matching TRBD2. Per the germline V gene, CDR1 is SGHTA and CDR2 is FQGNSA. The CDR3 runs 19 residues. The ends lost 5 bases at V and 3 bases at J; junction bases unmatched: 14. The CDR3 coding sequence is TGTGCCAGCAGCGCCAGGACTAGCGGGGGTGGCCGCCGAACAGATACGCAGTATTTT. Amino acid sequence: CASSARTSGGGRRTDTQYF.

The chain is built from TRBV29-1 and TRBJ2-7; D is uncertain. The CDR3 totals 11 residues. The germline V gene encodes CDR1 SQVTM and CDR2 ANQGSEA. Deletions cut 4 bases from V and 4 bases from J, with 8 bases between. CDR3 residues: CSVGPEYEQYF. In DNA, the CDR3 is TGCAGCGTTGGACCGGAGTACGAGCAGTACTTC.

This chain uses TRBV6-5 with TRBJ2-3; TRBD2 matches 9 bases. The trim removed 6 bases at V and 4 bases at J, leaving 8 bases unmatched. Per germline, CDR1 MNHEY and CDR2 SVGAGI. The CDR3 is made up of 15 amino acids. CDR3 in amino acids: CASRTGRGGSDTQYF. CDR3 nucleotides: TGTGCCAGCAGAACCGGGCGGGGGGGCTCAGATACGCAGTATTTT.

This clone was recorded once. Other nucleotide sequences from this sample produce the same CDR3. The chain has TRBV5-1 and TRBJ2-3; possibly TRBD1 or TRBD2 for D (6 bases each). The CDR3 is made up of 14 amino acids. Trimming removed 2 bases at V and 4 bases at J, with 11 bases between. Germline V gene data show CDR1 as SGHRS and CDR2 as YFSETQ. The CDR3: CASSFGGSADTQYF. CDR3 bases: TGCGCCAGCAGCTTCGGGGGCAGCGCAGATACGCAGTATTTT. Filled out from reference TRBV5-1 and TRBJ2-3, the complete variable domain reads KAGVTQTPRYLIKTRGQQVTLSCSPISGHRSVSWYQQTPGQGLQFLFEYFSETQRNKGNFPGRFSGRQFSNSRSEMNVSTLELGDSALYLCASSFGGSADTQYFGPGTRLTVL.

This chain links TRBV4-3 with TRBJ2-5, with 8 bases that match TRBD1. This CDR3 contains 15 residues. Germline V gives CDR1 LGHNA, CDR2 YSLEER. J gave up 5 bases and V 3 bases, and 8 bases lay outside the gene matches. The CDR3 nucleotides are TGCGCCAGCAGCCAGGAGACAGGGGAGTTCGAGACCCAGTACTTC. Translation gives CASSQETGEFETQYF.

V gene TRBV19 combines with J gene TRBJ2-1, with TRBD2 matching over 9 bases. The CDR3 length is 15 residues. V trimming: 8 bases; J trimming: 11 bases; junction bases outside the gene matches: 16. The germline gives CDR1 LNHDA, CDR2 SQIVND (reference sequence). The CDR3 nucleotides read TGTGCCAGTTGGGACCTAGCGGGAAATACAATGAAGCAGTTCTTC. This sequence encodes CASWDLAGNTMKQFF.

The chain is built from TRBV14 and TRBJ2-5; D is possibly TRBD2 (5 bases). Between the trimmed V and J ends, which lost 1 base and 6 bases, there was a span of 15 bases. The CDR3 loop spans 15 amino acids. The germline CDR1 and CDR2 sequences are SGHDN and FVKESK. Written as DNA, the CDR3 is TGTGCCAGCAGCCAAGGTGGTACGGGGTTGCAGACCCAGTACTTC. Residues: CASSQGGTGLQTQYF.

The gene calls are TRBV28 and TRBJ2-5; 8 bases are shared with TRBD1. Germline V lookup: CDR1 MDHEN, CDR2 SYDVKM. With 3 bases clipped from V and 4 bases from J, the junction kept 7 bases outside the gene matches. The CDR3 is made up of 15 amino acids. CDR3 protein: CASSFRGTGGETQYF. CDR3 nucleotides: TGTGCCAGCAGTTTCCGCGGGACAGGCGGAGAGACCCAGTACTTC.

The V call is TRBV5-1, the J call TRBJ1-2, with 11 bases lining up with TRBD1. V was pared by 3 bases and J by 3 bases, with 4 bases of the junction left unmatched. The CDR3 has 15 amino acids. From germline, CDR1 is SGHRS and CDR2 YFSETQ. CDR3 sequence reads: CASSWRTGGDYGYTF. In nucleotides, the CDR3 is TGCGCCAGCAGCTGGAGGACAGGGGGCGACTATGGCTACACCTTC.

This chain joins TRBV28 and TRBJ1-5; the match to TRBD1 covers 10 bases. The CDR3 length is 17 residues. Germline V gene data show CDR1 as MDHEN and CDR2 as SYDVKM. V dropped 4 bases and J dropped 2; count of bases not matched to a gene: 8. The CDR3: CASSSPGQGMRNQPQHF. The CDR3 DNA sequence: TGTGCCAGCAGTTCTCCGGGACAGGGGATGCGCAATCAGCCCCAGCATTTT. The full variable domain, with the rest looked up from reference TRBV28 and TRBJ1-5, is DVKVTQSSRYLVKRTGEKVFLECVQDMDHENMFWYRQDPGLGLRLIYFSYDVKMKEKGDIPEGYSVSREKKERFSLILESASTNQTSMYLCASSSPGQGMRNQPQHFGDGTRLSIL.

The V call is TRBV18, the J call TRBJ2-3; D assignment may be TRBD1 or TRBD2 (5 bases each). CDR3 length: 16 amino acids. Germline CDR1 KGHSH, CDR2 LQKENI. V was shortened by 0 bases and J by 2 bases, with 12 bases between the two germline ends. DNA for the CDR3: TGTGCCAGCTCACCACCGGGACGAGATCCCACAGATACGCAGTATTTT. It specifies CASSPPGRDPTDTQYF.

Turning to this clone: This CDR3 is also generated by other DNA sequences in the sample. The CDR3 sequence: CASSYSGTGTDTQYF. The CDR3 nucleotides are TGTGCCAGCAGTTACTCAGGGACAGGCACAGATACGCAGTATTTT. The rearrangement joins TRBV6-5 to TRBJ2-3; TRBD1 matches at 7 bases. Per germline, CDR1 MNHEY and CDR2 SVGAGI. The CDR3 runs 15 residues. With 0 bases clipped from V and 1 base from J, the junction kept 1 base outside the gene matches.

The V and J genes are TRBV30 and TRBJ2-7, with a possible D match to TRBD1 (6 bases). The V gene's germline CDR1 is GTSNPN and CDR2 SVGIG (reference sequence). The CDR3 has 12 amino acids. Trimming removed 2 bases at V and 5 bases at J, with 10 bases between. CDR3 loop: CAWSQQGDEQYF. In DNA, the CDR3 is TGTGCCTGGAGTCAACAGGGAGACGAGCAGTACTTC.

A note on this clone: Distinct nucleotide sequences in the sample also encode this CDR3. The chain has TRBV5-6 and TRBJ2-1; D unresolved. V lost 1 base to trimming and J lost 8 bases, with 4 bases between them. CDR3 length: 11 residues. CDR1 is SGHDT and CDR2 is YYEEEE in the germline V gene. The CDR3 nucleotides read TGTGCCAGCAGCTTGCGCGATGAGCAGTTCTTC. Translating gives CASSLRDEQFF.

The chain joins TRBV18 to TRBJ1-1; D call uncertain. Germline V lookup: CDR1 KGHSH, CDR2 LQKENI. The CDR3 runs to 13 residues. Trimming shortened V by 3 bases and J by 11 bases, and 16 bases separated the two germline ends. The CDR3 DNA reads as TGTGCCAGCTCACCCGTTAGGGCCCTCGAGGCTTTCTTT. This codes for CASSPVRALEAFF.

The CDR3 DNA reads TGTGCCAGCGCATCCGGACAGTCTCCCTACGAGCAGTACTTC. Translated: CASASGQSPYEQYF. The V call is TRBV6-5, the J call TRBJ2-7; a possible D gene is TRBD1 (6 bases). V dropped 8 bases and J dropped 2 bases, with 16 bases sitting between them. Germline V gene data show CDR1 as MNHEY and CDR2 as SVGAGI. There are 14 residues in the CDR3.

The genes are TRBV6-5 and TRBJ2-7; 8 bases align to TRBD2. The CDR3 has 14 residues. J lost 6 bases, V lost 7 bases, and 11 bases had no gene match. CDR1 MNHEY and CDR2 SVGAGI come from the germline V gene. The DNA for the CDR3 is TGTGCCAGCAATCCCGGTGGGACTAGGAGCGAGCAGTACTTC. Its protein product is CASNPGGTRSEQYF.